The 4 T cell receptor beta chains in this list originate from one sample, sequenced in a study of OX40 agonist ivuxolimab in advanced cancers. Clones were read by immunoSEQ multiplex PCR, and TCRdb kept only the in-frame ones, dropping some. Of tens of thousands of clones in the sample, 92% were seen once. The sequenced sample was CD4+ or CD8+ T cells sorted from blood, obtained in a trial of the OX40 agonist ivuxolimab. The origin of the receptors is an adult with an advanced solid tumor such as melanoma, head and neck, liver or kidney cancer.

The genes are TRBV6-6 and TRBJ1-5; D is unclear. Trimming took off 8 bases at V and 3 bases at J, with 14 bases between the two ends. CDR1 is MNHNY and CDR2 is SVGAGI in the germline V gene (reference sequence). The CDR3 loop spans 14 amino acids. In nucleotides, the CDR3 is TGTGCCAGCGGTGGTGGAGCTGACAATCAGCCCCAGCATTTT. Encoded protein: CASGGGADNQPQHF.

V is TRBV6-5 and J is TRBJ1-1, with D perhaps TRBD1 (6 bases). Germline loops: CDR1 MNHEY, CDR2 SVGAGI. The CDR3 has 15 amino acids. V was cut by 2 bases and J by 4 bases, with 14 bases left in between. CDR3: CASSYGRGSVTEAFF. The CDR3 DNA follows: TGTGCCAGCAGTTACGGCAGGGGCTCGGTCACTGAAGCTTTCTTT.

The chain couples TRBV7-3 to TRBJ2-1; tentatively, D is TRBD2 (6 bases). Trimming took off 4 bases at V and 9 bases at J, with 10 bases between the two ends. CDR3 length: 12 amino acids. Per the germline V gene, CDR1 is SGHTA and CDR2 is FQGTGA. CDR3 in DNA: TGTGCCAGCAGCTGGGGACTCGGTGAGCAGTTCTTC. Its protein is CASSWGLGEQFF.

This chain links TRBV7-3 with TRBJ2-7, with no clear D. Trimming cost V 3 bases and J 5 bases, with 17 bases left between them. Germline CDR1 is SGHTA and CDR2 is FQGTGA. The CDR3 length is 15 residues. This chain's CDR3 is CASSFSGRQRHEQYF. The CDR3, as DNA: TGTGCCAGCAGCTTTTCCGGGCGCCAACGCCACGAGCAGTACTTC.